This is a list of T cell receptor beta chains from one sample in a study of CD8+CD57+ T cells in acquired aplastic anemia. Using its own MiXCR run on the reads, TCRdb lists one record per CDR3 protein. Counted here are 35,000 to 45,000 distinct CDR3 sequences, about two thirds occurring once; the ten biggest clones make up 20% to 25%. Sequencing was carried out using sorted CD4+, CD8+, or CD8+CD57+ T cells (not recorded which) from PBMCs. The receptors here all came from a human donor in good health, serving as a control. Each CDR3 is given with its conserved first and last residue. The D gene is left open where the match is weak. The listing skips clone size in some rows; elsewhere it reads once, few, many or a size class.

V gene	J gene	clone size	D gene	CDR3 protein	CDR3 DNA
TRBV10-2	TRBJ2-7	-	-	CASKSSYEQYF	TGCGCCAGCAAATCCTCCTACGAGCAGTACTTC
TRBV20-1	TRBJ2-7	medium-sized	TRBD2	CSARSGGASEQYF	TGCAGTGCTAGAAGCGGGGGGGCGAGCGAGCAGTACTTC
TRBV2	TRBJ2-6	-	TRBD1	CASRRGGELGANVLTF	TGTGCCAGCAGGCGAGGGGGCGAATTGGGGGCCAACGTCCTGACTTTC
TRBV29-1	TRBJ1-1	-	-	CSVIPEGMNTEAFF	TGCAGCGTTATCCCCGAGGGGATGAACACTGAAGCTTTCTTT
TRBV15	TRBJ1-2	-	-	CATSRDRGFYGYTF	TGTGCCACCAGCAGAGATAGAGGGTTCTATGGCTACACCTTC
TRBV7-8	TRBJ1-2	-	-	CASSLRPGINYGYTF	TGTGCCAGCAGCTTAAGGCCAGGGATCAACTATGGCTACACCTTC
TRBV2	TRBJ2-7	-	-	CASRGYEQYF	TGTGCCAGCAGAGGTTACGAGCAGTACTTC
TRBV10-2	TRBJ2-7	-	-	CASKATDPDEQYF	TGCGCCAGCAAGGCAACAGATCCGGACGAGCAGTACTTC
TRBV12-3/TRBV12-4	TRBJ2-5	-	-	CASSLREETQYF	TGTGCCAGCAGTTTAAGGGAAGAGACCCAGTACTTC
TRBV20-1	TRBJ1-4	once	-	CSASNQGGDEKLFF	TGCAGTGCTAGTAATCAGGGAGGGGATGAAAAACTGTTTTTT
TRBV25-1	TRBJ2-3	-	-	CASSEPRGGATQYF	TGTGCCAGCAGTGAACCCCGAGGAGGGGCTACGCAGTATTTT
TRBV19	TRBJ1-3	-	-	CASNQNGITGNTIYF	TGTGCCAGTAATCAAAATGGGATAACTGGAAACACCATATATTTT
TRBV7-2	TRBJ2-5	-	-	CASTTGGETQYF	TGTGCCAGCACGACCGGAGGGGAGACCCAGTACTTC
TRBV15	TRBJ2-5	-	TRBD2	CATSRARGTSGGADSETQYF	TGTGCCACCAGCAGAGCTCGCGGGACTAGCGGGGGGGCGGATTCCGAGACCCAGTACTTC
TRBV29-1	TRBJ1-1	-	-	CSVEWGSTEAFF	TGCAGCGTTGAGTGGGGTTCAACTGAAGCTTTCTTT
TRBV7-9	TRBJ2-5	-	-	CASSFVRDQETQYF	TGTGCCAGCAGCTTCGTCCGGGACCAAGAGACCCAGTACTTC
TRBV6-5	TRBJ1-1	many	-	CASSYYGAGTEAFF	TGTGCCAGCAGTTACTACGGGGCCGGGACTGAAGCTTTCTTT
TRBV19	TRBJ1-6	-	-	CASSFLTGKPSPLHF	TGTGCCAGTAGTTTTTTAACAGGGAAACCATCACCCCTCCACTTT
TRBV10-3	TRBJ2-7	many	TRBD1	CAISEGRGTGGLATYEQYF	TGTGCCATCAGTGAGGGGAGGGGGACAGGGGGCTTGGCAACCTACGAGCAGTACTTC
TRBV29-1	TRBJ1-2	-	-	CSVEDRASGYTF	TGCAGCGTTGAAGACAGGGCCAGTGGCTACACCTTC
TRBV7-3	TRBJ2-5	-	TRBD2	CASSPSRSGGETQYF	TGTGCCAGCAGCCCTAGCAGGAGCGGGGGAGAGACCCAGTACTTC
TRBV2	TRBJ2-5	once	-	CASSDPQETQYF	TGTGCCAGCAGTGACCCCCAAGAGACCCAGTACTTC
TRBV14	TRBJ2-5	few	-	CASSQDAGMRETQYF	TGTGCCAGCAGCCAAGATGCAGGAATGAGGGAGACCCAGTACTTC
TRBV19	TRBJ1-2	-	-	CASSTPIERGYTF	TGTGCCAGTAGTACGCCCATCGAGAGGGGCTACACCTTC
TRBV19	TRBJ2-1	-	TRBD2	CASRRLAGGDNEQFF	TGTGCCAGTAGACGACTAGCGGGAGGGGACAATGAGCAGTTCTTC
TRBV10-2	TRBJ2-7	-	-	CASSQAQGLGYEQYF	TGCGCCAGCAGCCAAGCTCAGGGGCTAGGGTACGAGCAGTACTTC
TRBV10-3	TRBJ1-2	-	TRBD1	CAITRTGGDYGYTF	TGTGCCATCACCCGGACAGGGGGGGACTATGGCTACACCTTC
TRBV7-2	TRBJ2-5	-	-	CASSLVAGTGETQYF	TGTGCCAGCAGCTTAGTGGCAGGGACCGGGGAGACCCAGTACTTC
TRBV16	TRBJ2-7	-	-	CASSQWDGSYEQYF	TGTGCCAGCAGCCAATGGGACGGCTCCTACGAGCAGTACTTC
TRBV7-9	TRBJ2-7	medium-sized	-	CASTPDGFYEQYF	TGTGCCAGCACCCCGGACGGATTCTACGAGCAGTACTTC
TRBV19	TRBJ2-3	-	TRBD1	CASTPGQGATDTQYF	TGTGCCAGTACCCCGGGACAGGGGGCGACAGATACGCAGTATTTT
TRBV10-3	TRBJ2-3	-	-	CASSSPTDTQYF	TGTGCCAGCAGCTCACCCACAGATACGCAGTATTTT
TRBV6-4	TRBJ2-1	many	TRBD2	CASSDGGAYNEQFF	TGTGCCAGCAGTGACGGGGGGGCCTACAATGAGCAGTTCTTC
TRBV20-1	TRBJ2-1	-	TRBD2	CSARRLAGGMSYNEQFF	TGCAGTGCTAGGAGGCTAGCGGGCGGTATGTCCTACAATGAGCAGTTCTTC
TRBV4-3	TRBJ2-5	-	TRBD2	CASSQERGGQETQYF	TGCGCCAGCAGCCAAGAACGGGGGGGCCAAGAGACCCAGTACTTC
TRBV7-9	TRBJ1-6	-	-	CASSEVGFSPLHF	TGTGCCAGCAGCGAGGTTGGGTTTTCACCCCTCCACTTT
TRBV7-4	TRBJ2-7	-	-	CASTPSPYEQYF	TGTGCCAGCACCCCTAGTCCCTACGAGCAGTACTTC
TRBV29-1	TRBJ1-2	-	-	CSVDGIYGYTF	TGCAGCGTTGATGGAATTTATGGCTACACCTTC
TRBV7-8	TRBJ2-5	once	TRBD2	CASSPPGLAGEQETQYF	TGTGCCAGCAGCCCACCCGGACTAGCGGGAGAACAAGAGACCCAGTACTTC
TRBV10-3	TRBJ2-1	few	-	CAISGDRSSYNEQFF	TGTGCCATCAGTGGGGACCGGAGCTCCTACAATGAGCAGTTCTTC
TRBV6-1	TRBJ1-2	many	TRBD1	CASGFPGQDLRGYGYTF	TGTGCCAGCGGATTCCCGGGACAGGACCTACGGGGCTATGGCTACACCTTC
TRBV19	TRBJ1-1	-	-	CASRRTVLNTEAFF	TGTGCCAGTAGGAGGACAGTTCTGAACACTGAAGCTTTCTTT
TRBV7-2	TRBJ2-7	-	-	CASSLYTLREQYF	TGTGCCAGCAGCTTATACACGCTGAGGGAGCAGTACTTC
TRBV4-3	TRBJ2-5	-	-	CASSQGSWVAETQYF	TGCGCCAGCAGCCAAGGGAGTTGGGTCGCCGAGACCCAGTACTTC
TRBV19	TRBJ1-4	few	-	CASSISMGEKLFF	TGTGCCAGTAGTATATCAATGGGCGAAAAACTGTTTTTT
TRBV20-1	TRBJ2-7	-	-	CSATPAYEQYF	TGCAGTGCCACACCCGCCTACGAGCAGTACTTC
TRBV2	TRBJ1-2	-	TRBD1	CASSELQGDGYTF	TGTGCCAGCAGTGAGTTGCAGGGGGACGGCTACACCTTC
TRBV4-2	TRBJ1-2	-	TRBD1	CASSPNGQGANYGYTF	TGTGCCAGCAGCCCTAATGGACAGGGGGCTAACTATGGCTACACCTTC
TRBV6-4	TRBJ1-2	-	-	CASSDTGSTGYTF	TGTGCCAGCAGTGACACAGGGTCTACCGGCTACACCTTC
TRBV19	TRBJ2-3	-	-	CASSTGTRGPDTQYF	TGTGCCAGTAGTACCGGGACTAGGGGGCCAGATACGCAGTATTTT
TRBV7-8	TRBJ2-1	-	TRBD2	CASSLGAQRGARQFF	TGTGCCAGCAGCCTGGGGGCCCAGCGGGGGGCGCGGCAGTTCTTC
TRBV15	TRBJ1-6	-	-	CATSRALTGSYNSPLHF	TGTGCCACCAGCAGAGCCCTTACAGGGTCCTATAATTCACCCCTCCACTTT
TRBV10-2	TRBJ2-5	-	TRBD1	CASSRGRWVASTGETQYF	TGCGCCAGCAGCAGGGGGCGGTGGGTGGCAAGTACCGGAGAGACCCAGTACTTC